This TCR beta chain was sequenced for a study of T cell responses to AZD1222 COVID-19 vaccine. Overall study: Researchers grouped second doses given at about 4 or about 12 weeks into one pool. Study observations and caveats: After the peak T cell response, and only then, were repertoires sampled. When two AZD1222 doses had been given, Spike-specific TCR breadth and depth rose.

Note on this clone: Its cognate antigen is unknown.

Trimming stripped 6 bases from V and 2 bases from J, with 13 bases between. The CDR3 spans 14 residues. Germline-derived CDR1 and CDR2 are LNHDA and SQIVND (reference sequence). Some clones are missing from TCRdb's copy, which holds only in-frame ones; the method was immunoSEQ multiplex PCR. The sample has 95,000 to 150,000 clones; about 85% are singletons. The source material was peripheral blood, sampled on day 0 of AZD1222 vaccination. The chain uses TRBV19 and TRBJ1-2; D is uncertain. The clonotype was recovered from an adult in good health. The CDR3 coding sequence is TGTGCCAGTAGAAGGAGTTTCGACAACTATGGCTACACCTTC. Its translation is CASRRSFDNYGYTF.